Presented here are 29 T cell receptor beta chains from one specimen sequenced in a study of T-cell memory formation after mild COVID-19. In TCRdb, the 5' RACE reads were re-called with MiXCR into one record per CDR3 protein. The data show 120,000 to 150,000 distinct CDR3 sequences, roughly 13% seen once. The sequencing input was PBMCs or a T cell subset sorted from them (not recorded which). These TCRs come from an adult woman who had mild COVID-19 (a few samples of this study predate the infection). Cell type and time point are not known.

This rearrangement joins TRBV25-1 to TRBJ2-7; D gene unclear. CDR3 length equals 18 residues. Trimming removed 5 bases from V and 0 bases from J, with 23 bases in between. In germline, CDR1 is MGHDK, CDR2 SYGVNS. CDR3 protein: CASSSPPISDRSSYEQYF. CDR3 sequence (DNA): TGTGCCAGCAGTTCCCCGCCTATCAGCGATAGGAGCTCCTACGAGCAGTACTTC.

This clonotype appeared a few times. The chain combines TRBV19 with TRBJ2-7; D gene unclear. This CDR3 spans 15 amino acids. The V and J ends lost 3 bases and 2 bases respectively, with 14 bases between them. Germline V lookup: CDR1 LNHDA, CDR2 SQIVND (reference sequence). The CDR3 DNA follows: TGTGCCAGTAGTATCAGGATTCAATACCCCTACGAGCAGTACTTC. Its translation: CASSIRIQYPYEQYF.

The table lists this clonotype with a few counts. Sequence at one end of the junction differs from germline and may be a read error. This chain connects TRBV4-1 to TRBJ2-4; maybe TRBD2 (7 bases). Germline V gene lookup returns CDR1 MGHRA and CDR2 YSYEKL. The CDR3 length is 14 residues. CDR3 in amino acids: CASSQVLSGGPVLF. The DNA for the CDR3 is TGCGCCAGCAGCCAAGTTCTTTCGGGGGGCCCCGTCTTATTC.

The CDR3 loop reads CASSLRGEWNQPQHF. The CDR3 nucleotides read TGTGCCAGCAGCTTGCGAGGGGAATGGAATCAGCCCCAGCATTTT. The chain is built from TRBV5-5 and TRBJ1-5, with D possibly matching TRBD1 (5 bases). Per germline, CDR1 SGHKS and CDR2 YYEKEE (reference sequence). The CDR3 runs to 15 residues. Deletions cut 1 base from V and 4 bases from J, with 12 bases between.

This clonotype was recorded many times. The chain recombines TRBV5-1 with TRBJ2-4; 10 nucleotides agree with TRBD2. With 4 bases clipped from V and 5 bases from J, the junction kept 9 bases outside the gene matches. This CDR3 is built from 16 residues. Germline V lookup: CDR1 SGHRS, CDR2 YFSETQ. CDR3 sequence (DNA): TGCGCCAGCAGCCCAAGCGGGGGGGCTTTAGAAAACATTCAGTACTTC. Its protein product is CASSPSGGALENIQYF. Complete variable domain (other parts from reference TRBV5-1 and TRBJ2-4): KAGVTQTPRYLIKTRGQQVTLSCSPISGHRSVSWYQQTPGQGLQFLFEYFSETQRNKGNFPGRFSGRQFSNSRSEMNVSTLELGDSALYLCASSPSGGALENIQYFGAGTRLSVL.

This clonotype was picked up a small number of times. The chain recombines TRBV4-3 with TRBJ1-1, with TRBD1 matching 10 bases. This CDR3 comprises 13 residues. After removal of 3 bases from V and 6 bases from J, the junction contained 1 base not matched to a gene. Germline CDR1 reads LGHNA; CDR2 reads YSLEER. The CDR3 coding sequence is TGCGCCAGCAGCCAGGACAGGGGGTCTGAAGCTTTCTTT. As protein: CASSQDRGSEAFF.

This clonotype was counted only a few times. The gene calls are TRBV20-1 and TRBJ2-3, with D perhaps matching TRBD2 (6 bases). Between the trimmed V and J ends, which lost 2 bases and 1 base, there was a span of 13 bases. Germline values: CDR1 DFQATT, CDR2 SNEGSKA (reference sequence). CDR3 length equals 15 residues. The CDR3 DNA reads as TGCAGTGCTAGAAGCCGGGACTTTCGCACAGATACGCAGTATTTT. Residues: CSARSRDFRTDTQYF.

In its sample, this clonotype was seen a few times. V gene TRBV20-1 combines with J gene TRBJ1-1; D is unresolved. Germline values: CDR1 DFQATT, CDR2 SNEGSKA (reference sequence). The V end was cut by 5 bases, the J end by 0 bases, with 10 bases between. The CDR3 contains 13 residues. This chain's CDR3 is CSAALTMNTEAFF. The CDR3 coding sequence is TGCAGTGCTGCCCTCACGATGAACACTGAAGCTTTCTTT.

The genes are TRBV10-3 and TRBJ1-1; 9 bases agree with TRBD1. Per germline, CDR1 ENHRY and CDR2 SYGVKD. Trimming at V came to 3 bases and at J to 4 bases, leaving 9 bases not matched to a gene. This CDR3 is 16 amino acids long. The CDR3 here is CAISDGTGSVGTEAFF. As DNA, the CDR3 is TGTGCCATCAGTGACGGGACAGGGAGCGTGGGCACTGAAGCTTTCTTT.

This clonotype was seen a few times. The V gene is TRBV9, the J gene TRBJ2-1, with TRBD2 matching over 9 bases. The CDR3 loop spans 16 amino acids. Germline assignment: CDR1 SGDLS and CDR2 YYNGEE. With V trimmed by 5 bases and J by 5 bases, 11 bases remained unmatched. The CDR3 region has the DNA TGTGCCAGCAGAGGGGTTAGCGGGAGTTCTCACAATGAGCAGTTCTTC. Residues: CASRGVSGSSHNEQFF. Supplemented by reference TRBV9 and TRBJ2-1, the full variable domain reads DSGVTQTPKHLITATGQRVTLRCSPRSGDLSVYWYQQSLDQGLQFLIQYYNGEERAKGNILERFSAQQFPDLHSELNLSSLELGDSALYFCASRGVSGSSHNEQFFGPGTRLTVL.

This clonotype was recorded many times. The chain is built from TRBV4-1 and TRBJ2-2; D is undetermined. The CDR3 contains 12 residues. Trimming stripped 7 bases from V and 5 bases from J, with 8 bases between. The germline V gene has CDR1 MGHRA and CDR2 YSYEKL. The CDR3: CASIDATGELFF. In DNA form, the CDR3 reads TGCGCCAGCATTGATGCGACCGGGGAGCTGTTTTTT.

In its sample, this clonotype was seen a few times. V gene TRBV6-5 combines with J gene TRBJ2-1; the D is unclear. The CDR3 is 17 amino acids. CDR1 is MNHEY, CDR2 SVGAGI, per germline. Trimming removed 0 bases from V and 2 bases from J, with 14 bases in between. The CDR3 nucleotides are TGTGCCAGCAGTTACTCCTCGCCTTCGAACCCCTACAATGAGCAGTTCTTC. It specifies CASSYSSPSNPYNEQFF.

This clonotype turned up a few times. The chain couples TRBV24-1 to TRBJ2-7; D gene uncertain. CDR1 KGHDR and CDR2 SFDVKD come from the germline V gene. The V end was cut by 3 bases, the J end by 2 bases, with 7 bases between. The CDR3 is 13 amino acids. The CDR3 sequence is CATSDGEPYEQYF. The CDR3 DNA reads TGTGCCACCAGTGATGGGGAACCCTACGAGCAGTACTTC.

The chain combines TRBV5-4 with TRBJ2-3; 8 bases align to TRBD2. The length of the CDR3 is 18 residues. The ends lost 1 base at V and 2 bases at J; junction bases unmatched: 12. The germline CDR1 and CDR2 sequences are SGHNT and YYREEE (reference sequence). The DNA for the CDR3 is TGTGCCAGCAGCTTGCCGGTGGCTAGCGGGTCTCTCACAGATACGCAGTATTTT. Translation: CASSLPVASGSLTDTQYF.

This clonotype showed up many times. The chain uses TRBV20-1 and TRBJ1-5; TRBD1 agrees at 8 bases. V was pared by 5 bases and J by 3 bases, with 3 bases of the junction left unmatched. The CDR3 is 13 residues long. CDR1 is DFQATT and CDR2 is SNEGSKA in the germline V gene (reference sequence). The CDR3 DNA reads TGCAGTGCTCGACAGGGGCTCAATCAGCCCCAGCATTTT. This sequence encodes CSARQGLNQPQHF.

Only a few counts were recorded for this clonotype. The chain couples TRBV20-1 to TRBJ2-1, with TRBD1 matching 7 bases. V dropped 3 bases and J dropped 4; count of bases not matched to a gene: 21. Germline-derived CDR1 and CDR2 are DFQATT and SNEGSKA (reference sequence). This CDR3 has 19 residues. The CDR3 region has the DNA TGCAGTGCTAGTTTTGGGGGTGGCGACCGGGACAGAGCTTACAATGAGCAGTTCTTC. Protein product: CSASFGGGDRDRAYNEQFF.

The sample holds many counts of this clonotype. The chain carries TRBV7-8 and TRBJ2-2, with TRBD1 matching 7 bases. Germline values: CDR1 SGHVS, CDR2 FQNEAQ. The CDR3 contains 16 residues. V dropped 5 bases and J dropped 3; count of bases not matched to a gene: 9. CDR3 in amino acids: CASSLSDRRYTGELFF. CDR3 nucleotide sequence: TGTGCCAGCAGCCTTTCGGACAGGCGATACACCGGGGAGCTGTTTTTT.

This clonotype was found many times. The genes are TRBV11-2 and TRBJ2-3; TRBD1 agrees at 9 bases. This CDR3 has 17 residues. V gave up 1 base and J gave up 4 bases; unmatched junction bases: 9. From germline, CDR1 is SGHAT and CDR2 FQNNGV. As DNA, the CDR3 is TGTGCCAGCAGCTTAGGGTTTGGGGGACAGGGCTCAGATACGCAGTATTTT. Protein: CASSLGFGGQGSDTQYF.

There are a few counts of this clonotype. The CDR3 nucleotides are TGTGCCAGCAGTCCTATGAGTAGAGACAATGAGCAGTTCTTC. This gives the protein CASSPMSRDNEQFF. The chain links TRBV12-3 or TRBV12-4 to TRBJ2-1; no clear D. The CDR3 runs to 14 residues. Trimming removed 5 bases at V and 5 bases at J, with 13 bases between.

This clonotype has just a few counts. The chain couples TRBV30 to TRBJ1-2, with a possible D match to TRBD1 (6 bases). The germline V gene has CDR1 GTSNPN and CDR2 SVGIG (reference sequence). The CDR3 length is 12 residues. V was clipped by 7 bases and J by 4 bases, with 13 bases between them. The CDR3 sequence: CASSQGGYGYTF. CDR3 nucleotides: TGTGCCTCTTCACAGGGAGGCTATGGCTACACCTTC.

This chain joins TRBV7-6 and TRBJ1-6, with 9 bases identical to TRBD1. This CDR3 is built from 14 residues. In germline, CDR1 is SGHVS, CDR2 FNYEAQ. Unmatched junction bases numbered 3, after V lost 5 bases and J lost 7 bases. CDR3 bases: TGTGCCAGCAGCATCGACAGGGGGAATTCACCCCTCCACTTT. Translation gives CASSIDRGNSPLHF.

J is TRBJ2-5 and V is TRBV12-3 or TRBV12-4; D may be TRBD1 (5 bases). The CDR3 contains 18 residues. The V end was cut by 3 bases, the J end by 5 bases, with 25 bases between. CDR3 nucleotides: TGTGCCAGCAGTTTTTACGCAGGACACCAAAAGCTGGGGGAGACCCAGTACTTC. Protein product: CASSFYAGHQKLGETQYF.

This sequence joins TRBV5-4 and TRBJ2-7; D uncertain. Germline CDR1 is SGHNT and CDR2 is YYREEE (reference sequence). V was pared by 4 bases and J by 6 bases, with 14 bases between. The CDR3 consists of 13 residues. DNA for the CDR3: TGTGCCAGCAGCCCCCGGAGTGAGATCGAGCAGTACTTC. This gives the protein CASSPRSEIEQYF.

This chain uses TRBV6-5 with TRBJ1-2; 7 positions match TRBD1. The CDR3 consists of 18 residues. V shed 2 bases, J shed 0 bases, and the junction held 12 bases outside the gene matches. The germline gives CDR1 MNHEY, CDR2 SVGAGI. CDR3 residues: CASSYRGGQPESNYGYTF. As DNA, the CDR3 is TGTGCCAGCAGTTACCGGGGGGGACAGCCAGAGTCTAACTATGGCTACACCTTC.

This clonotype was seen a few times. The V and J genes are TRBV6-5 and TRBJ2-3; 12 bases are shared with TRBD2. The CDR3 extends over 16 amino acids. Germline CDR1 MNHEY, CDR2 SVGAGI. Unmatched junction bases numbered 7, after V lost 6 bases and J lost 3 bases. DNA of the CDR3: TGTGCCAGCAGCGAGGGACTAGCGGGCCGGACAGATACGCAGTATTTT. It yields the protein CASSEGLAGRTDTQYF.

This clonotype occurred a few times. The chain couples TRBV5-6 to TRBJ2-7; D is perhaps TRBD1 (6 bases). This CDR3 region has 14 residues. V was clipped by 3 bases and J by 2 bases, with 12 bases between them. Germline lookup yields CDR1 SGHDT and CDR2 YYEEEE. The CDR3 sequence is CASSWGHGPYEQYF. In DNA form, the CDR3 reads TGTGCCAGCAGCTGGGGACACGGACCCTACGAGCAGTACTTC. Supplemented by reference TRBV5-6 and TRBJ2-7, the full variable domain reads DAGVTQSPTHLIKTRGQQVTLRCSPKSGHDTVSWYQQALGQGPQFIFQYYEEEERQRGNFPDRFSGHQFPNYSSELNVNALLLGDSALYLCASSWGHGPYEQYFGPGTRLTVT.

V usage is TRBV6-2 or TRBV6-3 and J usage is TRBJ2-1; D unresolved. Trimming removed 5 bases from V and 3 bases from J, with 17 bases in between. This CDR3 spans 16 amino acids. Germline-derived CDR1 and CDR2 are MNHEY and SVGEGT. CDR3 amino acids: CASSAQTAGYYNEQFF. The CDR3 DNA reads TGTGCCAGCAGTGCCCAAACTGCCGGGTACTACAATGAGCAGTTCTTC.

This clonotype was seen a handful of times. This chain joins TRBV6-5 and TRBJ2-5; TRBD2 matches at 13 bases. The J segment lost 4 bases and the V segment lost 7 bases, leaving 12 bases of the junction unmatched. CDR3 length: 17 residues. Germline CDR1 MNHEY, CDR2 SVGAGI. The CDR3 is CASIQGTSGGALETQYF. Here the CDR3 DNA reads TGTGCCAGCATCCAAGGAACTAGCGGGGGGGCCTTAGAGACCCAGTACTTC.

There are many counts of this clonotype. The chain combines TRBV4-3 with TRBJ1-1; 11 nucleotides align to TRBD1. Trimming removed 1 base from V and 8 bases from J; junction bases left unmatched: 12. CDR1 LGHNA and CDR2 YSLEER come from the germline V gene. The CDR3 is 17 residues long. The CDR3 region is CASSQVNADRGPWEAFF. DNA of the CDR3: TGCGCCAGCAGCCAAGTCAATGCGGACAGGGGGCCCTGGGAAGCTTTCTTT.